This TCR beta chain originates from a study of T-cell reconstitution after alpha-beta-depleted transplantation in children. Broader study findings: About two months after transplant, alpha-beta T cells reportedly came from several hundred expanded graft clones. Newly generated T cells supplied most T-cell counts and diversity one year post-transplant.

This clonotype occurred many times. Its specificity is not known. V lost 0 bases and J 5 bases, leaving 17 bases between the germline ends. The germline gives CDR1 LGHNA, CDR2 YSLEER. The CDR3 sequence is 17 residues long. The TCRbeta library was prepared with unique molecular identifiers. TCRdb called the PCR reads again in MiXCR, with one record for every CDR3 protein. The data show about 460,000 distinct CDR3 sequences, roughly a tenth seen once. The chain links TRBV4-3 to TRBJ2-4; D may be TRBD2 (5 bases). The sample consisted of PBMCs, taken before TCRalphabeta/CD19-depleted stem cell transplant. The receptor was isolated from a child younger than 10 with inherited bone marrow failure, due to receive a stem cell transplant. The CDR3 spells CASSQDGSLGGQNIQYF. CDR3 nucleotides: TGCGCCAGCAGCCAAGATGGGTCCCTAGGCGGGCAAAACATTCAGTACTTC.